This is a list of T cell receptor beta chains from one sample in a study of blood T cell repertoires in COVID-19. The data were produced by immunoSEQ multiplex PCR, yet TCRdb's version contains in-frame clones alone and is incomplete. The sample yields approximately 250,000 clones, 84% seen once. The sequenced material came from peripheral blood. The origin of the receptors is a human donor in a cohort sampled during active COVID-19. CDR3s include the opening cysteine and the closing phenylalanine or tryptophan. The order of the fields is clone size, V gene, J gene, D gene, CDR3 protein, CDR3 DNA. The D gene is left open where the match is weak. Clone size is not always given. Where it is, it says once, few, many or a class for expanded clones.

size: -; V: TRBV5-1; J: TRBJ1-4; D: -; CDR3: CASSLGRDSEKLFF; DNA: TGCGCCAGCAGCTTGGGCAGGGATTCCGAAAAACTGTTTTTT
size: -; V: TRBV6-2/TRBV6-3; J: TRBJ2-1; D: TRBD2; CDR3: CASSYSAGGSVPYNEQFF; DNA: TGTGCCAGCAGTTACTCAGCGGGGGGCTCTGTCCCCTACAATGAGCAGTTCTTC
size: -; V: TRBV10-1; J: TRBJ2-7; D: TRBD1; CDR3: CASSPTPGQGFYEQYF; DNA: TGCGCCAGCAGCCCCACGCCGGGACAGGGGTTCTACGAGCAGTACTTC
size: -; V: TRBV6-5; J: TRBJ1-4; D: TRBD1; CDR3: CASRRTTGEYEKLFF; DNA: TGTGCCAGCAGGAGAACTACAGGGGAATATGAAAAACTGTTTTTT
size: few; V: TRBV16; J: TRBJ1-5; D: -; CDR3: CASSQGQASSNQPQHF; DNA: TGTGCCAGCAGCCAAGGCCAGGCGAGCAGCAATCAGCCCCAGCATTTT
size: -; V: TRBV4-2; J: TRBJ2-5; D: TRBD2; CDR3: CASRPGGGSQETQYF; DNA: TGTGCCAGCCGGCCGGGCGGGGGGTCCCAAGAGACCCAGTACTTC
size: many; V: TRBV7-2; J: TRBJ1-6; D: -; CDR3: CASSAKGQKGSPLHF; DNA: TGTGCCAGCAGCGCCAAAGGACAGAAAGGTTCACCCCTCCACTTT
size: once; V: TRBV7-6; J: TRBJ2-1; D: TRBD1; CDR3: CASSKTPGGSYNEQFF; DNA: TGTGCCAGCAGCAAGACTCCAGGGGGCTCCTACAATGAGCAGTTCTTC
size: -; V: TRBV6-1; J: TRBJ1-3; D: -; CDR3: CASSDLTGGGGNTIYF; DNA: TGTGCCAGCAGTGACTTGACAGGAGGCGGTGGAAACACCATATATTTT
size: once; V: TRBV28; J: TRBJ1-6; D: -; CDR3: CASSSGGNSPLHF; DNA: TGTGCCAGCAGTTCTGGGGGGAATTCACCCCTCCACTTT
size: -; V: TRBV3-1/TRBV3-2; J: TRBJ2-3; D: -; CDR3: CASSLFTDTQYF; DNA: TGTGCCAGCAGCCTCTTCACAGATACGCAGTATTTT
size: few; V: TRBV3-1/TRBV3-2; J: TRBJ2-5; D: TRBD2; CDR3: CASSPTSGKETQYF; DNA: TGTGCCAGCAGCCCGACTAGCGGGAAAGAGACCCAGTACTTC
size: -; V: TRBV6-6; J: TRBJ1-5; D: TRBD1; CDR3: CASSHPPGTGVGNQPQHF; DNA: TGTGCCAGCAGTCATCCCCCAGGGACAGGGGTTGGTAATCAGCCCCAGCATTTT
size: few; V: TRBV13; J: TRBJ2-3; D: TRBD2; CDR3: CASSFRTSGGNTQYF; DNA: TGTGCCAGCAGCTTCCGGACTAGCGGGGGTAATACGCAGTATTTT
size: -; V: TRBV6-5; J: TRBJ2-5; D: TRBD2; CDR3: CASSLLAGGQETQYF; DNA: TGTGCCAGCAGTCTACTAGCGGGAGGGCAAGAGACCCAGTACTTC
size: once; V: TRBV5-1; J: TRBJ1-1; D: -; CDR3: CASSLNPTGDTEAFF; DNA: TGCGCCAGCAGCTTGAATCCCACAGGAGACACTGAAGCTTTCTTT
size: -; V: TRBV18; J: TRBJ1-4; D: TRBD1; CDR3: CASSSGQAEKLFF; DNA: TGTGCCAGCTCATCGGGACAGGCGGAAAAACTGTTTTTT
size: -; V: TRBV6-5; J: TRBJ1-1; D: TRBD1; CDR3: CASSRQTGLNTEAFF; DNA: TGTGCCAGCAGCCGACAGACAGGGTTGAACACTGAAGCTTTCTTT
size: -; V: TRBV5-1; J: TRBJ1-6; D: TRBD1; CDR3: CASSRTGDSPLHF; DNA: TGCGCCAGCAGCCGGACAGGGGATTCACCCCTCCACTTT
size: -; V: TRBV28; J: TRBJ1-6; D: -; CDR3: CASRPSTIINSPLHF; DNA: TGTGCCAGCAGGCCCAGCACTATAATAAATTCACCCCTCCACTTT
size: -; V: TRBV5-1; J: TRBJ1-1; D: -; CDR3: CASSPGLMNTEAFF; DNA: TGCGCCAGCAGCCCTGGCCTGATGAACACTGAAGCTTTCTTT
size: -; V: TRBV23-1; J: TRBJ1-2; D: TRBD1; CDR3: CASIGTGGNYGYTF; DNA: TGCGCCAGCATCGGGACAGGGGGAAACTATGGCTACACCTTC
size: -; V: TRBV27; J: TRBJ2-5; D: TRBD1; CDR3: CASSPFPGQGGQTQYF; DNA: TGTGCCAGCAGTCCCTTCCCGGGACAGGGGGGGCAGACCCAGTACTTC
size: -; V: TRBV5-1; J: TRBJ2-6; D: TRBD1; CDR3: CASSSTQGLSSGANVLTF; DNA: TGCGCCAGCAGCTCGACACAGGGGCTCAGCTCTGGGGCCAACGTCCTGACTTTC
size: -; V: TRBV18; J: TRBJ2-7; D: TRBD2; CDR3: CASSPSSGGPSYEQYF; DNA: TGTGCCAGCTCACCATCATCGGGGGGGCCCTCCTACGAGCAGTACTTC
size: -; V: TRBV24-1; J: TRBJ2-2; D: TRBD1; CDR3: CATSDLPRGPGELFF; DNA: TGTGCCACCAGTGACCTCCCCAGGGGGCCCGGGGAGCTGTTTTTT
size: -; V: TRBV6-5; J: TRBJ2-2; D: TRBD1; CDR3: CASRRADRDTGELFF; DNA: TGTGCCAGCAGACGCGCAGACAGGGACACCGGGGAGCTGTTTTTT
size: once; V: TRBV20-1; J: TRBJ2-1; D: -; CDR3: CSASLGRGAYNEQFF; DNA: TGCAGTGCTAGTTTGGGCAGGGGCGCATACAATGAGCAGTTCTTC
size: -; V: TRBV6-5; J: TRBJ1-1; D: -; CDR3: CASSYNRGGSEAFF; DNA: TGTGCCAGCAGTTACAATAGGGGAGGGTCTGAAGCTTTCTTT
size: -; V: TRBV29-1; J: TRBJ2-7; D: TRBD2; CDR3: CSGREGGSGEQYF; DNA: TGCAGCGGGCGGGAGGGCGGTTCGGGAGAGCAGTACTTC
size: -; V: TRBV20-1; J: TRBJ1-1; D: -; CDR3: CSASLMPGGYTEAFF; DNA: TGCAGTGCTAGTCTTATGCCCGGAGGGTACACTGAAGCTTTCTTT
size: -; V: TRBV6-5; J: TRBJ1-1; D: -; CDR3: CASSPGVGGRTFF; DNA: TGTGCCAGCAGCCCAGGGGTCGGGGGGCGGACTTTCTTT
size: -; V: TRBV4-2; J: TRBJ2-7; D: -; CDR3: CASSQDEGVYEQYF; DNA: TGTGCCAGCAGCCAAGATGAGGGGGTCTACGAGCAGTACTTC